The sequence of this TCR beta chain was determined in a study of T cell responses to AZD1222 COVID-19 vaccine. Study-wide findings and caveats: Donors were mostly white British, more females; clonal diversity possibly underestimated. Increases in Spike-specific TCR breadth and depth were seen after two AZD1222 doses. Vaccine-related CD4 TCRs covered spike, predominating at 160-218 and 743-854. Baseline testing showed seropositivity in only 6 or 7 AZD1222 recipients.

TCRdb's table, derived via immunoSEQ multiplex PCR, lists solely in-frame clones and lacks some. The sample comprises fewer than 85,000 clones, 88% of which are singletons, and 4.8% rests with the top ten. Germline V gene data show CDR1 as LGHDT and CDR2 as YNNKEL (reference sequence). V was trimmed by 1 base and J by 8 bases, leaving 11 bases between them. CDR3 length equals 13 residues. To note about this clone: As yet, its antigen is unknown.

Specimen: peripheral blood, collected 28 days after the second dose of the MenACWY control vaccine. This clonotype originated in an adult who received the MenACWY meningococcal vaccine as a control. The V and J genes are TRBV3-1 (or the pseudogene TRBV3-2) and TRBJ1-1; D gene uncertain. CDR3 protein: CASSQGVWEEAFF. The CDR3 nucleotides read TGTGCCAGCAGCCAAGGGGTTTGGGAGGAAGCTTTCTTT.